Each of the 26 T cell receptor beta chains below was sequenced from the same sample in a study of OX40 agonist ivuxolimab in advanced cancers. Data came from immunoSEQ multiplex PCR; TCRdb stores just in-frame clones and leaves some out. This table has 60,000 to 100,000 clones, 92% appearing once. The sequencing used CD4+ or CD8+ T cells sorted from blood, collected in a trial of the OX40 agonist ivuxolimab. These receptors originate from an adult with an advanced solid tumor such as melanoma, head and neck, liver or kidney cancer.

The J gene is TRBJ2-2, the V gene TRBV5-1; TRBD1 might be the D (6 bases). Germline values: CDR1 SGHRS, CDR2 YFSETQ. The CDR3 sequence is 18 residues long. Deletions cut 4 bases from V and 8 bases from J, with 27 bases between. The CDR3 DNA reads TGCGCCAGCAGCCCCACAAAGACAGGAAAAATAACTTCAGGGGAGCTGTTTTTT. Translating it yields CASSPTKTGKITSGELFF.

The J gene is TRBJ1-4, the V gene TRBV30; D unresolved. V lost 0 bases and J lost 5, with 10 bases in between. Germline CDR1 and CDR2: GTSNPN and SVGIG (reference sequence). The CDR3 covers 14 residues. CDR3 sequence (DNA): TGTGCCTGGAGTGTACCCGGGCACAATGAAAAACTGTTTTTT. Translated, it gives CAWSVPGHNEKLFF.

The chain is built from TRBV19 and TRBJ1-5; no clear D gene. Trimming pared 3 bases from V and 0 bases from J, leaving 9 bases between. CDR1 is LNHDA, CDR2 SQIVND, per germline (reference sequence). The CDR3 has 15 amino acids. The CDR3 spells CASSIRAYSNQPQHF. In DNA, the CDR3 is TGTGCCAGTAGTATTAGGGCGTATAGCAATCAGCCCCAGCATTTT.

The chain recombines TRBV14 with TRBJ2-7, with TRBD2 matching over 12 bases. The CDR3 sequence is 18 residues long. Germline loops: CDR1 SGHDN, CDR2 FVKESK. J was trimmed by 6 bases and V by 4 bases; bases with no gene match: 16. CDR3 in amino acids: CASSPRLTLAGGPTEQYF. The CDR3 nucleotides are TGTGCCAGCAGCCCTCGCCTCACCCTAGCGGGAGGGCCAACCGAGCAGTACTTC.

The chain joins TRBV19 to TRBJ2-7; the match to TRBD2 covers 15 bases. Germline trimming cut 6 bases from V and 5 bases from J; bases unmatched to any gene: 8. The CDR3 spans 16 residues. In germline, CDR1 is LNHDA, CDR2 SQIVND (reference sequence). This CDR3 reads CASRSPGTSGRNEQYF. For the CDR3, the DNA is TGTGCCAGTAGATCTCCCGGGACTAGCGGGAGGAACGAGCAGTACTTC.

V usage is TRBV7-6 and J usage is TRBJ2-5; perhaps TRBD2 as D (5 bases). CDR1 and CDR2 from the germline V gene are SGHVS and FNYEAQ. The CDR3 has 13 amino acids. V was clipped by 6 bases and J by 4 bases, with 12 bases between them. The CDR3 DNA reads as TGTGCCAGCAGGCGAGTTGAGGGAGAGACCCAGTACTTC. It is translated as CASRRVEGETQYF.

Written as DNA, the CDR3 is TGTGCCAGCATTGGGGTTGTCGCCGGGGAGCTGTTTTTT. Amino acid sequence: CASIGVVAGELFF. The chain couples TRBV6-5 to TRBJ2-2; the D is unclear. The CDR3 runs 13 residues. CDR1 and CDR2 (germline): MNHEY, SVGAGI. V was shortened by 7 bases and J by 6 bases, with 12 bases between the two germline ends.

The genes are TRBV29-1 and TRBJ2-1; no clear D. This CDR3 comprises 10 residues. V shed 4 bases and J shed 15 bases, with 13 bases lying between them. Germline-derived CDR1 and CDR2 are SQVTM and ANQGSEA. CDR3 sequence: CSVGSSPLFF. The DNA for the CDR3 is TGCAGCGTTGGGTCTTCTCCTCTGTTCTTC.

The chain joins TRBV30 to TRBJ1-2; weak D call: TRBD1 (5 bases). V was clipped by 5 bases and J by 8 bases, with 30 bases between them. The CDR3 has 17 residues. The germline V gene encodes CDR1 GTSNPN and CDR2 SVGIG (reference sequence). In DNA form, the CDR3 reads TGTGCCTGGCTACCCCCCTTGGGCAGGGTCTATGGGGACGGCTACACCTTC. This encodes CAWLPPLGRVYGDGYTF.

This CDR3 is CASSPTGDGVGNEKLFF. The CDR3, as DNA: TGTGCCAGCTCACCGACAGGGGATGGGGTCGGTAATGAAAAACTGTTTTTT. The V gene is TRBV18, the J gene TRBJ1-4, with 8 nucleotides matching TRBD1. The J segment lost 4 bases and the V segment lost 3 bases, leaving 10 bases of the junction unmatched. The germline V gene encodes CDR1 KGHSH and CDR2 LQKENI. This CDR3 contains 17 residues.

The J gene is TRBJ1-1, the V gene TRBV5-6; TRBD1 is a possible D gene (5 bases). The CDR3 covers 14 residues. The germline V and J ends were trimmed by 4 bases and 1 base, with 11 bases remaining between them. The germline V gene has CDR1 SGHDT and CDR2 YYEEEE. CDR3 sequence reads: CASSVDRKNTEAFF. Written as DNA, the CDR3 is TGTGCCAGCAGCGTTGACAGAAAGAACACTGAAGCTTTCTTT.

This chain joins TRBV6-5 and TRBJ1-2; 8 positions match TRBD1. With V trimmed by 6 bases and J by 6 bases, 9 bases remained unmatched. Germline V gives CDR1 MNHEY, CDR2 SVGAGI. The CDR3 is 14 residues long. The CDR3 DNA sequence: TGTGCCAGCAGCCCCCTGGACAGGGCCCATGGCTACACCTTC. Encoded protein: CASSPLDRAHGYTF.

This rearrangement joins TRBV7-3 to TRBJ2-1; TRBD2 might be the D (6 bases). The CDR3 runs 15 residues. Trimming removed 0 bases from V and 3 bases from J, with 9 bases in between. Germline assignment: CDR1 SGHTA and CDR2 FQGTGA. The CDR3 region is CASSLTLGGYNEQFF. Here the CDR3 DNA reads TGTGCCAGCAGCTTAACCCTGGGGGGCTACAATGAGCAGTTCTTC.

The chain uses TRBV5-1 and TRBJ1-3; D gene uncertain. Germline V gives CDR1 SGHRS, CDR2 YFSETQ. V lost 0 bases, J lost 0 bases, and 13 bases lay in between. This CDR3 has 17 residues. CDR3 sequence reads: CASSLVAAENSGNTIYF. The CDR3 DNA follows: TGCGCCAGCAGCTTGGTGGCAGCGGAAAACTCTGGAAACACCATATATTTT.

This chain uses TRBV19 with TRBJ1-2, with D unclear. Germline V CDR1 and CDR2: LNHDA, SQIVND (reference sequence). This CDR3 is 12 amino acids long. Between the trimmed V and J ends, which lost 9 bases and 2 bases, there was a span of 10 bases. CDR3 nucleotide sequence: TGTGCCAGCCGGTACCAAAACTATGGCTACACCTTC. Translated: CASRYQNYGYTF.

This chain uses TRBV4-3 with TRBJ2-1, with D tentatively TRBD1 (6 bases). CDR1 LGHNA and CDR2 YSLEER come from the germline V gene. The CDR3 runs 16 residues. The V gene lost 0 bases and the J gene lost 0 bases, with 9 bases spanning the gap. The DNA for the CDR3 is TGCGCCAGCAGCCAAGAACAGGGAAGCTCCTACAATGAGCAGTTCTTC. Encoded protein: CASSQEQGSSYNEQFF.

The J gene is TRBJ2-6, the V gene TRBV5-5, with D possibly matching TRBD2 (6 bases). CDR1 and CDR2 from the germline V gene are SGHKS and YYEKEE (reference sequence). V lost 4 bases to trimming and J lost 0 bases, with 14 bases between them. The CDR3 is 17 residues long. The CDR3 loop is CASSRLTSNSGANVLTF. The CDR3 DNA is TGTGCCAGCAGCCGTCTGACTAGTAACTCTGGGGCCAACGTCCTGACTTTC.

This chain joins TRBV6-6 and TRBJ1-1; D perhaps matches TRBD1 (5 bases). Germline assignment: CDR1 MNHNY and CDR2 SVGAGI (reference sequence). The CDR3 covers 13 residues. The V gene lost 6 bases and the J gene lost 8 bases, with 16 bases spanning the gap. The CDR3 DNA is TGTGCCAGCAGCCTCCGGTGGGGGGGGGAAGCTTTCTTT. Protein sequence: CASSLRWGGEAFF.

This clone occurred once. This chain joins TRBV6-5 and TRBJ2-5, with D possibly matching TRBD1 (6 bases). Germline CDR1 reads MNHEY; CDR2 reads SVGAGI. V was cut by 6 bases and J by 1 base, with 9 bases left in between. This CDR3 is built from 13 residues. CDR3 nucleotide sequence: TGTGCCAGCAGCGACAGGTCCCAAGAGACCCAGTACTTC. Its protein is CASSDRSQETQYF.

V usage is TRBV30 and J usage is TRBJ1-5; tentatively, D is TRBD1 (5 bases). Trimming removed 0 bases from V and 6 bases from J, with 12 bases in between. Germline V gene sequence: CDR1 GTSNPN, CDR2 SVGIG (reference sequence). The CDR3 contains 14 residues. This CDR3 is CAWSVRGVGQPQHF. For the CDR3, the DNA is TGTGCCTGGAGTGTACGGGGGGTTGGTCAGCCCCAGCATTTT.

In DNA, the CDR3 is TGTGCCAGCAGTCCTCTAGGACAGATCCGGTCTCCGGAAGAGACCCAGTACTTC. Amino acid sequence: CASSPLGQIRSPEETQYF. The genes are TRBV5-8 and TRBJ2-5; D is perhaps TRBD1 (6 bases). The CDR3 length is 18 residues. The germline gives CDR1 SGHTS, CDR2 YDEGEE. V dropped 5 bases and J dropped 3 bases, with 26 bases sitting between them.

This chain uses TRBV30 with TRBJ1-1; TRBD1 matches at 9 bases. Germline V gene data show CDR1 as GTSNPN and CDR2 as SVGIG (reference sequence). The junction had 8 bases not matched to a gene; V was cut back by 2 bases and J by 7 bases. This CDR3 is 14 amino acids long. CDR3 sequence: CAWSRAGTGIEAFF. The CDR3 nucleotides are TGTGCCTGGAGTAGAGCCGGGACAGGGATTGAAGCTTTCTTT.

The chain combines TRBV7-2 with TRBJ2-3; a possible D gene is TRBD2 (6 bases). Germline lookup yields CDR1 SGHTA and CDR2 FQGNSA. V shed 5 bases and J shed 11 bases, with 17 bases lying between them. The CDR3 is 13 residues long. CDR3 nucleotide sequence: TGTGCCAGCAGCACGAGACTAGAAGAGGGGCAGTATTTT. Protein product: CASSTRLEEGQYF.

J is TRBJ1-5 and V is TRBV5-4, with 7 bases matching TRBD1. CDR1 and CDR2 from the germline V gene are SGHNT and YYREEE (reference sequence). This CDR3 region has 16 residues. The V and J ends lost 4 bases and 2 bases, in that order; junction bases with no gene match: 9. In DNA form, the CDR3 reads TGTGCCAGCAGCCTAGGAGGGACAGCCGGCAATCAGCCCCAGCATTTT. It codes for CASSLGGTAGNQPQHF.

This chain uses TRBV10-2 with TRBJ2-7, with D possibly TRBD1 on 5 matching bases. Germline-derived CDR1 and CDR2 are WSHSY and SAAADI. The CDR3 has 12 residues. Trimming took off 2 bases at V and 8 bases at J, with 10 bases between the two ends. The CDR3 nucleotides are TGCGCCAGCAGTGAGAGCCAGGGTAAGCAGTACTTC. It yields the protein CASSESQGKQYF.

This clone was observed a single time. The chain carries TRBV11-2 and TRBJ2-7; tentatively, D is TRBD2 (5 bases). The V end was cut by 3 bases, the J end by 3 bases, with 12 bases between. The CDR3 has 14 amino acids. Germline V gives CDR1 SGHAT, CDR2 FQNNGV. This CDR3 is CASSLRARIYEQYF. The CDR3 DNA follows: TGTGCCAGCAGCTTGAGGGCCCGCATCTACGAGCAGTACTTC.